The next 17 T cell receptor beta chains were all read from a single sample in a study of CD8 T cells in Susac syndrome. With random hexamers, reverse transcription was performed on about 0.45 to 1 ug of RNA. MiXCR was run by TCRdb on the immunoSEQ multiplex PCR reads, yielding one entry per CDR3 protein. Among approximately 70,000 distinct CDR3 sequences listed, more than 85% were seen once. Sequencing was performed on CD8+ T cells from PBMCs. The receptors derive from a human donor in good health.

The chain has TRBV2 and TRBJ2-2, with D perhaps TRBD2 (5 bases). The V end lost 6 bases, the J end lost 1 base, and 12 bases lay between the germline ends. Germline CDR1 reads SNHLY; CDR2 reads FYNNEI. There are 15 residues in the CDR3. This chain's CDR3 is CASRLSGLNTGELFF. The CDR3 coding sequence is TGTGCCAGCAGACTCTCGGGGTTGAACACCGGGGAGCTGTTTTTT.

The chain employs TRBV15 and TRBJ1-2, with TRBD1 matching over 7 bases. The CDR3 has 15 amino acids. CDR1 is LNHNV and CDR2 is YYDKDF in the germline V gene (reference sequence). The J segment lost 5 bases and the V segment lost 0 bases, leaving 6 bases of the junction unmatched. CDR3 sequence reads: CATSRERGPEYGYTF. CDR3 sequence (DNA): TGTGCCACCAGCAGAGAGAGGGGGCCAGAATATGGCTACACCTTC.

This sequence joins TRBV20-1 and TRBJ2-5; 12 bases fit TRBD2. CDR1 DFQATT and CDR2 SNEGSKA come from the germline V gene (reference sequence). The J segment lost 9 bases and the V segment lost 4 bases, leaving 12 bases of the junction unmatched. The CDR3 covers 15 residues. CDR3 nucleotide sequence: TGCAGTGCTATCCCGGGACTAGCGGGTAAAAGGGCCCAGTACTTC. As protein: CSAIPGLAGKRAQYF.

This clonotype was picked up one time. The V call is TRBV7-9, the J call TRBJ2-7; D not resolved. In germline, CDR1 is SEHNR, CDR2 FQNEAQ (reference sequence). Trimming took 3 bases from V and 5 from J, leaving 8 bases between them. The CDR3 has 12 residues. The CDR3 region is CASSLGRDEQYF. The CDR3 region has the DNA TGTGCCAGCAGCTTGGGCCGGGACGAGCAGTACTTC. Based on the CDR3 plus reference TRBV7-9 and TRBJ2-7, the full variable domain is DTGVSQNPRHKITKRGQNVTFRCDPISEHNRLYWYRQTLGQGPEFLTYFQNEAQLEKSRLLSDRFSAERPKGSFSTLEIQRTEQGDSAMYLCASSLGRDEQYFGPGTRLTVT.

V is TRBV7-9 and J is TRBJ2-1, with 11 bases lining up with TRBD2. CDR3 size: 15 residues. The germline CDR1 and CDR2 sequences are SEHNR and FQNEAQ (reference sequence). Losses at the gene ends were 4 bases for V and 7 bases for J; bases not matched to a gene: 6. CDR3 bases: TGTGCCAGCAGCTCCCCGACTAGCGGGGTAAATGAGCAGTTCTTC. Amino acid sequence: CASSSPTSGVNEQFF. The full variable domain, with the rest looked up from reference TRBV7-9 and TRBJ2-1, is DTGVSQNPRHKITKRGQNVTFRCDPISEHNRLYWYRQTLGQGPEFLTYFQNEAQLEKSRLLSDRFSAERPKGSFSTLEIQRTEQGDSAMYLCASSSPTSGVNEQFFGPGTRLTVL.

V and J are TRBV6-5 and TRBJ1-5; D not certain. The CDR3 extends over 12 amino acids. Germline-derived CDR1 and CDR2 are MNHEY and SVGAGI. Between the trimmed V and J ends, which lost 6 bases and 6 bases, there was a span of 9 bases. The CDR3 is CASSGVGQPQHF. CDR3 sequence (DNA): TGTGCCAGCAGCGGGGTGGGTCAGCCCCAGCATTTT.

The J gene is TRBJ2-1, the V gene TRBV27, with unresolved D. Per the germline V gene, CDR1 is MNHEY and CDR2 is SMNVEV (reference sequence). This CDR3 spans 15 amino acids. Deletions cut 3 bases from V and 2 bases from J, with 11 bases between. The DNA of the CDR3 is TGTGCCAGCAGTTTGGGTGGGCAGGCCTACAATGAGCAGTTCTTC. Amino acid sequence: CASSLGGQAYNEQFF.

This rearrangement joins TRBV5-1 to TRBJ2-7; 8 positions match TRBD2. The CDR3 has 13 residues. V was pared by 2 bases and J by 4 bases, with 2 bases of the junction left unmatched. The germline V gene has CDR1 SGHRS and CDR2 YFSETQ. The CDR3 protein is CASSFGLAYEQYF. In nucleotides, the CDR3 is TGCGCCAGCAGCTTCGGACTAGCATACGAGCAGTACTTC.

The CDR3: CAWNPGGGSPLHF. The CDR3 DNA reads TGTGCCTGGAACCCTGGGGGAGGTTCACCCCTCCACTTT. The V and J genes are TRBV30 and TRBJ1-6, with D maybe TRBD1 (5 bases). The CDR3 runs to 13 residues. Germline V CDR1 and CDR2: GTSNPN, SVGIG (reference sequence). The germline V and J ends were trimmed by 4 bases and 9 bases, with 13 bases remaining between them.

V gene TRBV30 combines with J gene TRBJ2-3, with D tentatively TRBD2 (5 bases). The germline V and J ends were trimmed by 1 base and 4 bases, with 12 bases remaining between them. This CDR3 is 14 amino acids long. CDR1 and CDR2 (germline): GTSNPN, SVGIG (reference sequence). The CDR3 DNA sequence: TGTGCCTGGAGTGGGCTAGCATTCTCAGATACGCAGTATTTT. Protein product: CAWSGLAFSDTQYF. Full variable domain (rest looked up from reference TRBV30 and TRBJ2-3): SQTIHQWPATLVQPVGSPLSLECTVEGTSNPNLYWYRQAAGRGLQLLFYSVGIGQISSEVPQNLSASRPQDRQFILSSKKLLLSDSGFYLCAWSGLAFSDTQYFGPGTRLTVL.

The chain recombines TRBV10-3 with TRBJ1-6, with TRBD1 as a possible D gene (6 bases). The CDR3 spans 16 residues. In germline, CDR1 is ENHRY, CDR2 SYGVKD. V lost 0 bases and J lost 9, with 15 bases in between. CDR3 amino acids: CAISESKGEISSPLHF. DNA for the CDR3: TGTGCCATCAGTGAGTCGAAGGGGGAGATCTCTTCACCCCTCCACTTT.

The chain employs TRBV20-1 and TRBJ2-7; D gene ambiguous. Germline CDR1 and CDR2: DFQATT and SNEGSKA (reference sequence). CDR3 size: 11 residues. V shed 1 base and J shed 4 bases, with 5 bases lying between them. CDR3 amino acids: CSARVQYEQYV. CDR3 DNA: TGCAGTGCTAGAGTGCAGTACGAGCAGTACGTC.

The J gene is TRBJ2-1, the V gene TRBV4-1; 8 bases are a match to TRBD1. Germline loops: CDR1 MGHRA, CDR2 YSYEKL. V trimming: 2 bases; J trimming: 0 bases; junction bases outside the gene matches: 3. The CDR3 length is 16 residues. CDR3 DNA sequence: TGCGCCAGCAGCCAATTAACAGGGGGCTCCTACAATGAGCAGTTCTTC. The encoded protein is CASSQLTGGSYNEQFF.

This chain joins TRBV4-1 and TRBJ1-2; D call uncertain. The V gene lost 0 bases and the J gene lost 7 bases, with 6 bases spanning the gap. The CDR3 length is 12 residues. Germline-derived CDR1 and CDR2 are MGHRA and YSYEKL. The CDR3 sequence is CASSQDRSGYTF. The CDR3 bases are TGCGCCAGCAGCCAAGATCGGTCTGGCTACACCTTC.

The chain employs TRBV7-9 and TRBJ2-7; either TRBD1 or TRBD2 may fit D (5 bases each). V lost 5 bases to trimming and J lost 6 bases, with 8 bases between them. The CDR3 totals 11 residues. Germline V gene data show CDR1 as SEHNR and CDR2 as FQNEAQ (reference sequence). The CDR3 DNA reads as TGTGCCAGCAGCACCGGGACCGAGCAGTACTTC. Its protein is CASSTGTEQYF.

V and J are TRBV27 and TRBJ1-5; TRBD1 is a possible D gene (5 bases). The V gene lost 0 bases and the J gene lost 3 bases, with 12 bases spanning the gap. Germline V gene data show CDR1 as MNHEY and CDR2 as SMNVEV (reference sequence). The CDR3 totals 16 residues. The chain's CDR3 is CASSLSGRQLNQPQHF. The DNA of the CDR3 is TGTGCCAGCAGTTTATCGGGGAGACAGCTCAATCAGCCCCAGCATTTT.

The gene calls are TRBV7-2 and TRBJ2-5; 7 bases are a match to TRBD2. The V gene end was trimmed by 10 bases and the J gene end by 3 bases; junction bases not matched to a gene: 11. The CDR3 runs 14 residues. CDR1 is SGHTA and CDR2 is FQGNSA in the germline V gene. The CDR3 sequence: CATTSGGLKETQYF. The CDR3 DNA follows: TGTGCCACTACCTCGGGGGGACTTAAAGAGACCCAGTACTTC.